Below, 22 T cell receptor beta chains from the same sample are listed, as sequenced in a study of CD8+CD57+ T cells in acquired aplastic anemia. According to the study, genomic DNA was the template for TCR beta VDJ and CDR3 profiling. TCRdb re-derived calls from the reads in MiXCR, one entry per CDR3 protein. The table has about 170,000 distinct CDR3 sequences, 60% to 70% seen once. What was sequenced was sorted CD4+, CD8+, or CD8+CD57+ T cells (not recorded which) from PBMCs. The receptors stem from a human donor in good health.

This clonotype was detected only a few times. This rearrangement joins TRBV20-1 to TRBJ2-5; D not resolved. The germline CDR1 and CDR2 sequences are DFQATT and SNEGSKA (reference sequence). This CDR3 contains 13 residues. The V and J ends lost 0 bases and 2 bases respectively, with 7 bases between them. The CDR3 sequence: CSARDQEQETQYF. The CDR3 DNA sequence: TGCAGTGCTAGAGATCAGGAGCAAGAGACCCAGTACTTC.

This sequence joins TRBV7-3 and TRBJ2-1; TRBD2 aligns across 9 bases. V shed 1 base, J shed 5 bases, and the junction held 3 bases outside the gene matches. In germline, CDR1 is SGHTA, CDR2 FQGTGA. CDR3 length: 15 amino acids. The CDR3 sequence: CASSLMASGDNEQFF. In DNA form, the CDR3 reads TGTGCCAGCAGCTTAATGGCTAGCGGGGACAATGAGCAGTTCTTC.

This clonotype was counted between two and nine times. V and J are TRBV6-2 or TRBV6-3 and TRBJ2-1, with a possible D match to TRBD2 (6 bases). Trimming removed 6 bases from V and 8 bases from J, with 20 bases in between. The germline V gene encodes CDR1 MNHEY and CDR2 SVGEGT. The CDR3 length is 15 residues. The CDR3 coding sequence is TGTGCCAGCAGCCCTCTTACGGGAGCTTTGGATGAGCAGTTCTTC. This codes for CASSPLTGALDEQFF.

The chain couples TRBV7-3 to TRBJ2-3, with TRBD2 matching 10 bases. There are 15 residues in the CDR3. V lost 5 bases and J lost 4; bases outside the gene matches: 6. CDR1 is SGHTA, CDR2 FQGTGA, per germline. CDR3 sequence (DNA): TGTGCCAGCAGCACCCCTAGCGGGAGTTCAGATACGCAGTATTTT. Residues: CASSTPSGSSDTQYF.

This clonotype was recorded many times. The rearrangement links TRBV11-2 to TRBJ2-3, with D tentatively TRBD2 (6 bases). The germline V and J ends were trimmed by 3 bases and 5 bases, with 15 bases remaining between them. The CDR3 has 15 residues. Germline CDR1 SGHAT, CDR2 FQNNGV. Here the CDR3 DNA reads TGTGCCAGCAGCTTTGGACGGGGGAGCGAAGATACGCAGTATTTT. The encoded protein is CASSFGRGSEDTQYF.

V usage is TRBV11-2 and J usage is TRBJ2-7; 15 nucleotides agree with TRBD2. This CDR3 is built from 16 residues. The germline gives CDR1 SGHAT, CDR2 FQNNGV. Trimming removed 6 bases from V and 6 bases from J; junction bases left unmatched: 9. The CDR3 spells CASSPRTSGRAREQYF. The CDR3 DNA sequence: TGTGCCAGCAGTCCCCGGACTAGCGGGAGGGCCCGCGAGCAGTACTTC.

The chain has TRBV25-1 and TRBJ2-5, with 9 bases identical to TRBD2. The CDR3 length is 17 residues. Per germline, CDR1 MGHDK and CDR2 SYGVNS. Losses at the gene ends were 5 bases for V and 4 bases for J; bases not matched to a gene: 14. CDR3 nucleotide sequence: TGTGCCAGCAGTAGGGCTAGCGGGATGAGCGGGGGAGAGACCCAGTACTTC. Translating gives CASSRASGMSGGETQYF. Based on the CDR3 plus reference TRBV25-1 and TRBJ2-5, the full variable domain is EADIYQTPRYLVIGTGKKITLECSQTMGHDKMYWYQQDPGMELHLIHYSYGVNSTEKGDLSSESTVSRIRTEHFPLTLESARPSHTSQYLCASSRASGMSGGETQYFGPGTRLLVL.

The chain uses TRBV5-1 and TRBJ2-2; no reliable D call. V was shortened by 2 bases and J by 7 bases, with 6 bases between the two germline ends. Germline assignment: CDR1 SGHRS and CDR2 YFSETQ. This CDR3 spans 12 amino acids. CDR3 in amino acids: CASSFPGGELFF. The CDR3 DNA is TGCGCCAGCAGCTTCCCAGGCGGGGAGCTGTTTTTT.

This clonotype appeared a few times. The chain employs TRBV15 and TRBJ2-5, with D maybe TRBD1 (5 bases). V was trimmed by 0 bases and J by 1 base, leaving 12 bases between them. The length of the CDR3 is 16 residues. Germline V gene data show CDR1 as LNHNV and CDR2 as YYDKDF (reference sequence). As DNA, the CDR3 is TGTGCCACCAGCAGAGATGGACAAACCGCCCAAGAGACCCAGTACTTC. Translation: CATSRDGQTAQETQYF.

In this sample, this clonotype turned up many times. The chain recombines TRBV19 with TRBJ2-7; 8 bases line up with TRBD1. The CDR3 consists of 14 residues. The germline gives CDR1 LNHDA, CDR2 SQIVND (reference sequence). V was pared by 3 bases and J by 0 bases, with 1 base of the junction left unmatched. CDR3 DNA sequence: TGTGCCAGTAGTATCGGGACAGGCTCCTACGAGCAGTACTTC. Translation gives CASSIGTGSYEQYF.

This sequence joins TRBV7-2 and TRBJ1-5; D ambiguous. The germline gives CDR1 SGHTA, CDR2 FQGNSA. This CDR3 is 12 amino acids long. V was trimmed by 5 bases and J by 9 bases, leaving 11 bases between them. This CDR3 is CASSHAVGPQHF. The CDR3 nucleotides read TGTGCCAGCAGCCACGCCGTTGGGCCCCAGCATTTT. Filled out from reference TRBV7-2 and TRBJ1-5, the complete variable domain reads GAGVSQSPSNKVTEKGKDVELRCDPISGHTALYWYRQSLGQGLEFLIYFQGNSAPDKSGLPSDRFSAERTGGSVSTLTIQRTQQEDSAVYLCASSHAVGPQHFGDGTRLSIL.

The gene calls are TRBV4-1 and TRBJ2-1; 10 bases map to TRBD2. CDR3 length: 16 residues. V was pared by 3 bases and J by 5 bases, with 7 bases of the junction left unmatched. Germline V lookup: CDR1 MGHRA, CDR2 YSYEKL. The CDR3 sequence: CASSQLGLAVNNEQFF. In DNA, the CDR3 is TGCGCCAGCAGCCAGCTAGGACTAGCGGTAAACAATGAGCAGTTCTTC.

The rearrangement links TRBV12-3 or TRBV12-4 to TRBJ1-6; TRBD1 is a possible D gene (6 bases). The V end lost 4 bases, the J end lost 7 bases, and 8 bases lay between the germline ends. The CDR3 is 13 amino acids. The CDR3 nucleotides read TGTGCCAGCAGTTCTACAGGGAATTCACCCCTCCACTTT. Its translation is CASSSTGNSPLHF.

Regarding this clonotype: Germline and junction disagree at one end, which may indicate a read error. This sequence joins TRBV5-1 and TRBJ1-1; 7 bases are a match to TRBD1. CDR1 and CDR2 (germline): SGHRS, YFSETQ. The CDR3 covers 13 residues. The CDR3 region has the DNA TGCGCCAGCAGCGCCGGACAGGACACTAAAGCTTTCTTT. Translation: CASSAGQDTKAFF.

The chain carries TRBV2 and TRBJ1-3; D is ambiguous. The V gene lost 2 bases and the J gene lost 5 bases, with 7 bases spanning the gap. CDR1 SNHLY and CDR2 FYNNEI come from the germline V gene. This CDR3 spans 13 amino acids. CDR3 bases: TGTGCCAGCAGTGAAAGACGCAGAAACACCATATATTTT. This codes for CASSERRRNTIYF.

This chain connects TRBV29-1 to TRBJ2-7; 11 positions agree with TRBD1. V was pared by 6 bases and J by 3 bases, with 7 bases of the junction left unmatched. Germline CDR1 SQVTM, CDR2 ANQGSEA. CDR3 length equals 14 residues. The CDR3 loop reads CSVLPGTGGYEQYF. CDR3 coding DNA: TGCAGCGTCCTACCCGGGACAGGGGGCTACGAGCAGTACTTC.

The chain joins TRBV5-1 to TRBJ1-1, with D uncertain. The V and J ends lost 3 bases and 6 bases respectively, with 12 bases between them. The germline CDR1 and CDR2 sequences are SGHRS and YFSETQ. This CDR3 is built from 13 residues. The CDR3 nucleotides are TGCGCCAGCAGCTACTCAGAGCTACCTGAAGCTTTCTTT. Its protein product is CASSYSELPEAFF.

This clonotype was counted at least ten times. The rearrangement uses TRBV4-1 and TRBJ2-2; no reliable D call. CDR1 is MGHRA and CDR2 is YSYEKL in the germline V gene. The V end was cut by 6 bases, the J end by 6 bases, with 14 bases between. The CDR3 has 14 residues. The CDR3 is CASSSHVGPGELFF. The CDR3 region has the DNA TGCGCCAGCAGTAGCCACGTGGGTCCCGGGGAGCTGTTTTTT.

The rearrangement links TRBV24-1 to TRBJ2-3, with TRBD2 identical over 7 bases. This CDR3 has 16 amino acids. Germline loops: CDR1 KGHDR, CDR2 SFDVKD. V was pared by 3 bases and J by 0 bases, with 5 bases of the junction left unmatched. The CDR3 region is CATSDTAGTSTDTQYF. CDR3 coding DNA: TGTGCCACCAGTGATACAGCGGGGACTAGCACAGATACGCAGTATTTT.

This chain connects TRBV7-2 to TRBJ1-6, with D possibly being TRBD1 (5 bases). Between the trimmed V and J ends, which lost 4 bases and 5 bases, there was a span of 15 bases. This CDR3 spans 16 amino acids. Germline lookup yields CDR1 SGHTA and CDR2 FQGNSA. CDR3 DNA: TGTGCCAGCAGCTCCACGGGACGGAGAAATAATTCACCCCTCCACTTT. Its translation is CASSSTGRRNNSPLHF.

CDR3 loop: CASSIAGENYGYTF. CDR3 nucleotide sequence: TGTGCCAGTAGTATAGCAGGAGAGAACTATGGCTACACCTTC. The chain uses TRBV19 and TRBJ1-2; D is ambiguous. V lost 1 base and J lost 2, with 8 bases in between. Germline CDR1 and CDR2: LNHDA and SQIVND (reference sequence). The CDR3 has 14 residues. The full variable domain, rest sourced from reference TRBV19 and TRBJ1-2, is DGGITQSPKYLFRKEGQNVTLSCEQNLNHDAMYWYRQDPGQGLRLIYYSQIVNDFQKGDIAEGYSVSREKKESFPLTVTSAQKNPTAFYLCASSIAGENYGYTFGSGTRLTVV.

The CDR3 here is CASSLGQGNGELFF. The CDR3 nucleotides read TGCGCCAGCAGCTTGGGACAGGGGAACGGGGAGCTGTTTTTT. The chain is built from TRBV5-1 and TRBJ2-2; 8 bases line up with TRBD1. CDR3 length: 14 residues. Germline V gene data show CDR1 as SGHRS and CDR2 as YFSETQ. V shed 0 bases, J shed 7 bases, and the junction held 2 bases outside the gene matches.